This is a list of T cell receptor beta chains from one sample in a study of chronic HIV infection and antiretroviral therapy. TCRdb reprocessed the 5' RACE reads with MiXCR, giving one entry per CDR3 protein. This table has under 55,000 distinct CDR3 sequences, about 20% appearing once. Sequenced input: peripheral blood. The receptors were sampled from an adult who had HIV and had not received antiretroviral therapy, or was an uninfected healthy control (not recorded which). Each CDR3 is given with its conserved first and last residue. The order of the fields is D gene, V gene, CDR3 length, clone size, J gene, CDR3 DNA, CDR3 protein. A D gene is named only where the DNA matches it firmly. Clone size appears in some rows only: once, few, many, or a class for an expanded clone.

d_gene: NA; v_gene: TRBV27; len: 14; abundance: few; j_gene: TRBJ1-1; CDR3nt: TGTGCCAGCAGTTTCCGGGGGACGAACACTGAAGCTTTCTTT; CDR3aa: CASSFRGTNTEAFF
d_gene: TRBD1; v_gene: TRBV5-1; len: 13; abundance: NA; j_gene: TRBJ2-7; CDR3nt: TGCGCCAGCAGCTTGGGGGGACAGTCTGTGCAGTACTTC; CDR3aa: CASSLGGQSVQYF
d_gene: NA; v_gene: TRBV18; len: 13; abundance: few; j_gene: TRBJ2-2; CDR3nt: TGTGCCAGCTCACCAATGAACACCGGGGAGCTGTTTTTT; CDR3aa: CASSPMNTGELFF
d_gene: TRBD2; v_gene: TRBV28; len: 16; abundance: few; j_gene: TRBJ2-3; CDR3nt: TGTGCCAGCAGCCGTCATAGCGGGAGGGCCCATGATACGCAGTATTTT; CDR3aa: CASSRHSGRAHDTQYF
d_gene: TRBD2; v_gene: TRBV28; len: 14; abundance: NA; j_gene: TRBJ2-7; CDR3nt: TGTGCCAGCAGTCCGACTAGCCCGCCGTACGAGCAGTACTTC; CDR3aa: CASSPTSPPYEQYF
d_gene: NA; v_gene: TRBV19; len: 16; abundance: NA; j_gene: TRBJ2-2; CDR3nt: TGTGCCAGTAGTATAAGGTGGCTTCCGAACACCGGGGAGCTGTTTTTT; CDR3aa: CASSIRWLPNTGELFF
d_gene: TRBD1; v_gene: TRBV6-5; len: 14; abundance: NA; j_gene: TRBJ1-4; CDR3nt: TGTGCCAGCAGACCGGGACAGGGAAATGAAAAACTGTTTTTT; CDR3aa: CASRPGQGNEKLFF
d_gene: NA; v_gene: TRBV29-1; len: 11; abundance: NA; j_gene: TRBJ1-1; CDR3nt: TGCAGCGCTGCTGTGGTCACTGAAGCTTTCTTT; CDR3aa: CSAAVVTEAFF
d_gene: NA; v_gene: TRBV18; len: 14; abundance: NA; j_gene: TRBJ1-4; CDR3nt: TGTGCCAGCTCCGGGACCCCGTTGGATGAAAAACTGTTTTTT; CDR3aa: CASSGTPLDEKLFF
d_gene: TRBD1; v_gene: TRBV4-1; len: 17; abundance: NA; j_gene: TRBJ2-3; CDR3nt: TGCGCCAGCAGTCCCACTCGCCGGGACAGGATCACAGATACGCAGTATTTT; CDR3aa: CASSPTRRDRITDTQYF
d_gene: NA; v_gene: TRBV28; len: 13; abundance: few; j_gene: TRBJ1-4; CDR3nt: TGTGCCAGCAGTCCTCAAAGCCGGGTAAAACTGTTTTTT; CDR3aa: CASSPQSRVKLFF
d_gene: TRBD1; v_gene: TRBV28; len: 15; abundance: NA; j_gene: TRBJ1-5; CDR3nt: TGTGCCAGCAGGGTCCAGACAGGGTGGAATCAGCCCCAGCATTTT; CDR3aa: CASRVQTGWNQPQHF
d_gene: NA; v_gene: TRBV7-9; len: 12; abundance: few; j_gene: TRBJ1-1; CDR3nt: TGTGCCAGCAGCTTAGCGCTCGGTGAAGCTTTCTTT; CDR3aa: CASSLALGEAFF
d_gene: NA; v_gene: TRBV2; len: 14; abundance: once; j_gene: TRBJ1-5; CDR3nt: TGTGCCAGCAGTGAAGGGGTACGTCATCAGCCCCAGCATTTT; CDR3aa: CASSEGVRHQPQHF
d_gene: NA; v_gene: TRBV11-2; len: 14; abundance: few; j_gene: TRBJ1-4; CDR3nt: TGTGCCAGCAGCTCCACAGGTTTTAGGGAAAAACTGTTTTTT; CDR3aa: CASSSTGFREKLFF
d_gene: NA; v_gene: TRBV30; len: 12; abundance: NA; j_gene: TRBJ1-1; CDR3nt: TGTGCCTGGAGTGTAACGGCCCCCGAAGCTTTCTTT; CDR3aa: CAWSVTAPEAFF
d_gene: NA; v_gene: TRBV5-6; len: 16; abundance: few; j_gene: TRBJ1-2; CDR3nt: TGTGCCAGCAGCAGAGGACAGCTCACCCTTTACTATGGCTACACCTTC; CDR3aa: CASSRGQLTLYYGYTF
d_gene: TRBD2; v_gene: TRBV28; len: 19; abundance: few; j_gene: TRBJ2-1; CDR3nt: TGTGCCAGCATCCCCCTCGGGACTAGCGGGTTCCTTTTTTACAATGAGCAGTTCTTC; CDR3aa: CASIPLGTSGFLFYNEQFF
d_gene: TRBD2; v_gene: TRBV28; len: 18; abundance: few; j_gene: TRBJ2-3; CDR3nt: TGTGCCAGCAGTTTAGGACTGACTAGCGGGAGGGCCGAGGATACGCAGTATTTT; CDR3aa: CASSLGLTSGRAEDTQYF
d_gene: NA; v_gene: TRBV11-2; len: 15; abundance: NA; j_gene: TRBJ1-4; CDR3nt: TGTGCCAGCAGCTTAGGTCGGGGACGGGATGAAAAACTGTTTTTT; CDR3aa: CASSLGRGRDEKLFF
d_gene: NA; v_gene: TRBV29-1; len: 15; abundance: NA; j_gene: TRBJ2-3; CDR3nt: TGCAGCGTTGAAGAGACCCGGGGCTATAAAGATACGCAGTATTTT; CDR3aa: CSVEETRGYKDTQYF
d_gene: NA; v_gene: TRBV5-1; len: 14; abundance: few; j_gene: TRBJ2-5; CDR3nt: TGCGCCAGCAGCTCCGAGGGGGGTACAGAGACCCAGTACTTC; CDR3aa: CASSSEGGTETQYF